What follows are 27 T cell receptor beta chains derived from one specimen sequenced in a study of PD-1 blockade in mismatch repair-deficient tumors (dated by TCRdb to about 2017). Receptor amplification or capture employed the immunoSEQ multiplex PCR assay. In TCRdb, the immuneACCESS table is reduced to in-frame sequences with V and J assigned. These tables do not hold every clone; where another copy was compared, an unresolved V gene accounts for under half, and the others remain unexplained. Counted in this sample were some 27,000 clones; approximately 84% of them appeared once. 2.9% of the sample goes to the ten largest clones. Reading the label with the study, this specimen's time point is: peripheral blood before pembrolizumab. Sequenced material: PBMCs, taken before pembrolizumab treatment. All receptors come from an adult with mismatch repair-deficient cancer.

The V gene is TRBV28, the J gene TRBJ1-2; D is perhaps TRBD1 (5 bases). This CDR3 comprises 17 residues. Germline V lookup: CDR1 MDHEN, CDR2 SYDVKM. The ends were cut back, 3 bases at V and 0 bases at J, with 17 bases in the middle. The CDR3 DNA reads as TGTGCCAGCAGTTTGGGAACGAAGGGGCTGGCTAACTATGGCTACACCTTC. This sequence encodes CASSLGTKGLANYGYTF.

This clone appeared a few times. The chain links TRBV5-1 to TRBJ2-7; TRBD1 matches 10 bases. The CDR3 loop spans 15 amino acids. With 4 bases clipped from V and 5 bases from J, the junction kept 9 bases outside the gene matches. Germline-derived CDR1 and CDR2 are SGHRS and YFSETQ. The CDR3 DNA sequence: TGCGCCAGCAGCCCGGGACAGGGGAACTTCGACGAGCAGTACTTC. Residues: CASSPGQGNFDEQYF.

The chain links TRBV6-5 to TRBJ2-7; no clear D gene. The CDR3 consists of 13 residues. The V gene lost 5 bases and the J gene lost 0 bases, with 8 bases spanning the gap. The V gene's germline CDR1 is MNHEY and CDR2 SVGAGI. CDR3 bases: TGTGCCAGCAGTCCACACAACTCCTACGAGCAGTACTTC. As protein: CASSPHNSYEQYF.

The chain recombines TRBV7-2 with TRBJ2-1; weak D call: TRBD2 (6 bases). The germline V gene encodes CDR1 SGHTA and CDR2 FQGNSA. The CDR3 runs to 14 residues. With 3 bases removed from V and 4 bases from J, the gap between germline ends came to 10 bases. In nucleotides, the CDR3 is TGTGCCAGCAGCTTGAAACGGGGGTACAATGAGCAGTTCTTC. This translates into CASSLKRGYNEQFF.

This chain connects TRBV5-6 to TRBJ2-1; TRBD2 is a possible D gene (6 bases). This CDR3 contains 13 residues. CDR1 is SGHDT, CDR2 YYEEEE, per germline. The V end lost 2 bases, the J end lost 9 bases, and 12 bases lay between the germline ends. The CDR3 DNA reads TGTGCCAGCAGCTTAGTAGCGGATCCTGAGCAGTTCTTC. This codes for CASSLVADPEQFF.

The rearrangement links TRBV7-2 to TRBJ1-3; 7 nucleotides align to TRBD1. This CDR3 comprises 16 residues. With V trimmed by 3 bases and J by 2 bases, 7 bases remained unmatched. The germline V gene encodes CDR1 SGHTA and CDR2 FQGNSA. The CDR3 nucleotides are TGTGCCAGCAGCTTTAGACAGGGAAGTGCTGGAAACACCATATATTTT. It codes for CASSFRQGSAGNTIYF. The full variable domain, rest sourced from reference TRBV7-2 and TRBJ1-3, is GAGVSQSPSNKVTEKGKDVELRCDPISGHTALYWYRQSLGQGLEFLIYFQGNSAPDKSGLPSDRFSAERTGGSVSTLTIQRTQQEDSAVYLCASSFRQGSAGNTIYFGEGSWLTVV.

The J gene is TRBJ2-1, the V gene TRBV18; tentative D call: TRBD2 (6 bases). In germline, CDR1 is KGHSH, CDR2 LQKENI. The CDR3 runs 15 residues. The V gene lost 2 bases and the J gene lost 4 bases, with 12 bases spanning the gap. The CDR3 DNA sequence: TGTGCCAGCTCACCATATAGTGCGGGGTACAATGAGCAGTTCTTC. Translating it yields CASSPYSAGYNEQFF.

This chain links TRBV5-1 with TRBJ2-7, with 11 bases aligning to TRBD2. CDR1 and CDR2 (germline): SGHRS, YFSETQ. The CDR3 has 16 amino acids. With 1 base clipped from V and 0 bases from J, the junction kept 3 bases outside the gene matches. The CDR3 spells CASSLSSGRASYEQYF. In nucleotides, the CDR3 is TGCGCCAGCAGCTTGAGTAGCGGGAGGGCCTCCTACGAGCAGTACTTC.

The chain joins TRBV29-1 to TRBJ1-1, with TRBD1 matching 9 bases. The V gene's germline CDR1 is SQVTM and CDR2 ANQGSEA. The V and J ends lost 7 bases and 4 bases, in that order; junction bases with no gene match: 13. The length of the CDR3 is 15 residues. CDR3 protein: CSARWGQGGSTEAFF. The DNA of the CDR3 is TGCAGCGCCCGTTGGGGACAGGGCGGGAGCACTGAAGCTTTCTTT.

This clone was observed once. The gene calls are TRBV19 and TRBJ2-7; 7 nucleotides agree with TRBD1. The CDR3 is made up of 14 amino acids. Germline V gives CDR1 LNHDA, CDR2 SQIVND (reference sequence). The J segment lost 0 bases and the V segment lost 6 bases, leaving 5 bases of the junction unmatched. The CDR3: CASRMTGSSYEQYF. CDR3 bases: TGTGCCAGTAGGATGACAGGGAGCTCCTACGAGCAGTACTTC.

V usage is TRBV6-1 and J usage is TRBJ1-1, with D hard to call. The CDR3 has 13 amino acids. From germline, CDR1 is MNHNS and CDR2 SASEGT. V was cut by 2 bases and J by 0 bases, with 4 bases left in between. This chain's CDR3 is CASSEPLNTEAFF. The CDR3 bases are TGTGCCAGCAGTGAACCGTTGAACACTGAAGCTTTCTTT.

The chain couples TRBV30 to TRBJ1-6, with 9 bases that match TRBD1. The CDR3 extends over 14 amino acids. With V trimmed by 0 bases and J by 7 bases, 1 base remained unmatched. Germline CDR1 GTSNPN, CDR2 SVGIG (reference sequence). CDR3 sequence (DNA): TGTGCCTGGAGTGTGGACAGGGGAAATTCACCCCTCCACTTT. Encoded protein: CAWSVDRGNSPLHF.

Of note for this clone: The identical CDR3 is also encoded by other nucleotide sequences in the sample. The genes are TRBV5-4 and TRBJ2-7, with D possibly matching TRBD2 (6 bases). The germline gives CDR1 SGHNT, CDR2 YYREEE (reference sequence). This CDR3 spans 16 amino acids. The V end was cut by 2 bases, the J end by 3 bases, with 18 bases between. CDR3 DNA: TGTGCCAGCAGCTTCGGCAGGACGGGAGAGGGCTACGAGCAGTACTTC. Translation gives CASSFGRTGEGYEQYF. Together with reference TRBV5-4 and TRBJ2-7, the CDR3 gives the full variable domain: ETGVTQSPTHLIKTRGQQVTLRCSSQSGHNTVSWYQQALGQGPQFIFQYYREEENGRGNFPPRFSGLQFPNYSSELNVNALELDDSALYLCASSFGRTGEGYEQYFGPGTRLTVT.

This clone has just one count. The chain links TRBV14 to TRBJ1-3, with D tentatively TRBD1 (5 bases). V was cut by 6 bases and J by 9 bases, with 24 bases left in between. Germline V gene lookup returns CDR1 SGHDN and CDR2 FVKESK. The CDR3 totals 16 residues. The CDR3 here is CASSPLGGRAIGTIYF. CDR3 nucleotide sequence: TGTGCCAGCAGTCCCCTGGGGGGACGGGCTATCGGCACCATATATTTT.

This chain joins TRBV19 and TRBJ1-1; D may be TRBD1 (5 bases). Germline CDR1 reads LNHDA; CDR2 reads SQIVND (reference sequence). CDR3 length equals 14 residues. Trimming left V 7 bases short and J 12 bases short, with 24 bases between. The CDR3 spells CASKGKMGTLKTFF. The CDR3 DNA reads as TGTGCCAGTAAGGGGAAAATGGGAACACTGAAAACTTTCTTT.

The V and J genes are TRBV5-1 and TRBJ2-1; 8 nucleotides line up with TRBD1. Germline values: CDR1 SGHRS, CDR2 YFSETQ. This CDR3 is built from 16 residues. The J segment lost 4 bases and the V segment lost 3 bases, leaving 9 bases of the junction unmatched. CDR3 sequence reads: CASSSTRTGWYNEQFF. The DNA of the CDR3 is TGCGCCAGCAGCTCGACCCGGACAGGGTGGTACAATGAGCAGTTCTTC.

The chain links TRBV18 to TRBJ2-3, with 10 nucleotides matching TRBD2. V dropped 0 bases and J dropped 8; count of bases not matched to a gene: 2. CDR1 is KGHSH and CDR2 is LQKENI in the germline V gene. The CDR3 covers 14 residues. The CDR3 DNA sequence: TGTGCCAGCTCACCACCGGCTAGCGGGAGTACGCAGTATTTT. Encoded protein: CASSPPASGSTQYF.

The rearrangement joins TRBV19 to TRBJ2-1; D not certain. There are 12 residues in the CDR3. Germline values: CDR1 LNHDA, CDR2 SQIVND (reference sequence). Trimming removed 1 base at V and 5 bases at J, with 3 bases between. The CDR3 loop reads CASSIGHNEQFF. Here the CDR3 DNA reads TGTGCCAGTAGTATAGGGCACAATGAGCAGTTCTTC.

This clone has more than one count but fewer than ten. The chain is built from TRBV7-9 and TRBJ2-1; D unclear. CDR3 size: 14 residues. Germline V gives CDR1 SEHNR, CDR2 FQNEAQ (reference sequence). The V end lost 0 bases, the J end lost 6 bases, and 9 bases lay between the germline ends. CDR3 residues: CASSLAGSPNEQFF. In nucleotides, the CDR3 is TGTGCCAGCAGCTTAGCGGGCTCACCCAATGAGCAGTTCTTC.

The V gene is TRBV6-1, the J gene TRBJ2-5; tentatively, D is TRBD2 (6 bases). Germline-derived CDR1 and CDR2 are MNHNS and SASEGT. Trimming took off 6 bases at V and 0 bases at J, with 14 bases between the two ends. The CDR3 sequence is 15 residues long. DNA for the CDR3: TGTGCCAGCAGCTCTGGGAGGAGGTACCAAGAGACCCAGTACTTC. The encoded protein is CASSSGRRYQETQYF.

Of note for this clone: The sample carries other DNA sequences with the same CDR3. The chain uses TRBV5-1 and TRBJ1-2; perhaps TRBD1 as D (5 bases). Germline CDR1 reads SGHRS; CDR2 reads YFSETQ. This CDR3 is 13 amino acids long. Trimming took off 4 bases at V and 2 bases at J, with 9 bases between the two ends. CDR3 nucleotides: TGCGCCAGCAGCCCGGGGGTAAACTATGGCTACACCTTC. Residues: CASSPGVNYGYTF.

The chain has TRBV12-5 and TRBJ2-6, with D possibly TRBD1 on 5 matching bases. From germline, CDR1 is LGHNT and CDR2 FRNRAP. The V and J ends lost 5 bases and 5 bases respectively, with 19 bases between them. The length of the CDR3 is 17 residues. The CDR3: CASGPRRGQSRANVLTF. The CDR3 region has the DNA TGTGCTAGTGGTCCTAGGAGAGGACAAAGTCGGGCCAACGTCCTGACTTTC.

CDR3 bases: TGTGCCAGCAGTGAATCAAACAGGGTAACCTACGAGCAGTACTTC. It encodes CASSESNRVTYEQYF. The V call is TRBV2, the J call TRBJ2-7; a weak D match, TRBD1 (6 bases). This CDR3 region has 15 residues. Trimming cost V 2 bases and J 2 bases, with 13 bases left between them. From germline, CDR1 is SNHLY and CDR2 FYNNEI.

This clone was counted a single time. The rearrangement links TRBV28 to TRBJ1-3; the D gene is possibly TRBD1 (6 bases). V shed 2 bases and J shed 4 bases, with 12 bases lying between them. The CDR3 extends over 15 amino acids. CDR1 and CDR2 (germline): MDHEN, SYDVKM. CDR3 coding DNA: TGTGCCAGCAGTTTAGCAGGGGCTAGGGGAAACACCATATATTTT. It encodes CASSLAGARGNTIYF.

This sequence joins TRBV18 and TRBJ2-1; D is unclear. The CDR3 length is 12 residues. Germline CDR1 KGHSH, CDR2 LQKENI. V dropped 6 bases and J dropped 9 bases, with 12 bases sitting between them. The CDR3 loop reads CASSPSASEQFF. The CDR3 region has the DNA TGTGCCAGCTCTCCTTCTGCGAGTGAGCAGTTCTTC.

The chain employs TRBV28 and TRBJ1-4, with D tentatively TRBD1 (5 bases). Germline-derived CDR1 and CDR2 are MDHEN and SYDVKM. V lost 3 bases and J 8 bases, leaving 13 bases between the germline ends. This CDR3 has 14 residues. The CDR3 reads CASSLGRGGEKLFF. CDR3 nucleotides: TGTGCCAGCAGTTTGGGAAGGGGTGGCGAAAAACTGTTTTTT.

CDR3 sequence (DNA): TGCGCCAGCAGGCCCGGGACAGGGACCTACGAGCAGTACTTC. Translation gives CASRPGTGTYEQYF. The V gene is TRBV5-1, the J gene TRBJ2-7, with TRBD1 matching 9 bases. Germline loops: CDR1 SGHRS, CDR2 YFSETQ. The V segment lost 5 bases and the J segment 2 bases; nucleotides outside the gene matches: 5. There are 14 residues in the CDR3.